Listed below are T cell receptor beta chains from one sample, sequenced in a study of T cell changes during pregnancy in multiple sclerosis. TCRdb keeps only in-frame clones here, not all; method: immunoSEQ multiplex PCR. The table lists 65,000 to 85,000 clones, 94% of them singletons. The material sequenced was peripheral blood, taken in the second trimester of pregnancy. The receptors here all came from a female donor in good health, enrolled as a control in a pregnancy study. Both conserved end residues are part of each CDR3. Fields, in order: clone size, V gene, J gene, D gene, CDR3 protein, CDR3 DNA. A D gene is named only where the DNA matches it firmly. Only some rows state a clone size, as once, few, many or a class for expanded clones.

>NA|TRBV5-1|TRBJ2-7|TRBD1
CASSLDRGEQYF
TGCGCCAGCAGCCTGGACAGGGGCGAGCAGTACTTC
>NA|TRBV29-1|TRBJ2-5|NA
CSVGGTARETQYF
TGCAGCGTTGGCGGGACTGCAAGAGAGACCCAGTACTTC
>once|TRBV6-5|TRBJ2-2|NA
CASSYSLRDTGELFF
TGTGCCAGCAGTTACTCGCTTCGGGACACCGGGGAGCTGTTTTTT
>few|TRBV4-1|TRBJ1-5|TRBD1
CASSQEPGQGGQPQHF
TGCGCCAGCAGCCAAGAACCGGGACAGGGCGGACAGCCCCAGCATTTT
>NA|TRBV6-4|TRBJ2-2|TRBD2
CASSDSTSGRTGELFF
TGTGCCAGCAGTGACTCGACTAGCGGGAGGACCGGGGAGCTGTTTTTT
>NA|TRBV7-9|TRBJ2-4|NA
CASIPWQALAKNIQYF
TGTGCCAGCATCCCGTGGCAGGCGCTAGCCAAAAACATTCAGTACTTC
>NA|TRBV2|TRBJ2-1|NA
CASLLEETYNEQFF
TGTGCCAGCCTCTTAGAGGAAACATACAATGAGCAGTTCTTC
>NA|TRBV18|TRBJ2-4|NA
CASSPPGQSGIRIQYF
TGTGCCAGCTCACCACCAGGACAGAGTGGGATTCGCATTCAGTACTTC
>once|TRBV6-1|TRBJ2-1|TRBD2
CASSSDPGGYNEQFF
TGTGCCAGCAGTTCCGATCCGGGGGGGTACAATGAGCAGTTCTTC
>NA|TRBV5-1|TRBJ1-1|NA
CASSEELSNTEAFF
TGCGCCAGCAGCGAAGAGCTCTCGAACACTGAAGCTTTCTTT
>NA|TRBV28|TRBJ1-4|TRBD1
CASSSPGQGFEKLFF
TGTGCCAGCAGCTCGCCGGGACAGGGGTTTGAAAAACTGTTTTTT
>NA|TRBV4-2|TRBJ1-1|NA
CASSQDHGGRAEAFF
TGTGCCAGCAGCCAGGATCACGGGGGGAGGGCTGAAGCTTTCTTT
>NA|TRBV6-5|TRBJ1-4|TRBD1
CASSYSTGTNEKLFF
TGTGCCAGCAGTTACTCGACAGGGACGAATGAAAAACTGTTTTTT
>NA|TRBV7-7|TRBJ2-2|TRBD1
CASSKGTGGVTGELFF
TGTGCTAGCAGCAAAGGGACAGGGGGCGTTACCGGGGAGCTGTTTTTT
>NA|TRBV9|TRBJ1-2|NA
CASSVVEGGNYGYTF
TGTGCCAGCAGCGTAGTGGAGGGCGGTAACTATGGCTACACCTTC
>NA|TRBV7-8|TRBJ1-4|NA
CASSRDTFYATNEKLFF
TGTGCCAGCAGCCGGGACACCTTCTACGCAACTAATGAAAAACTGTTTTTT
>NA|TRBV5-6|TRBJ2-3|NA
CASSLPTTSITDTQYF
TGTGCCAGCAGCTTGCCGACGACATCGATCACAGATACGCAGTATTTT
>once|TRBV5-6|TRBJ1-1|NA
CASSYGGTGEAFF
TGTGCCAGCAGCTATGGAGGGACGGGTGAAGCTTTCTTT
>NA|TRBV28|TRBJ1-3|NA
CASSILGSGRSESSGNTIYF
TGTGCCAGCAGTATCCTGGGTAGTGGCAGGTCGGAAAGCTCTGGAAACACCATATATTTT
>NA|TRBV6-6|TRBJ2-7|TRBD2
CASRPLMTSGTYEQYF
TGTGCCAGCAGACCCCTGATGACTAGCGGGACCTACGAGCAGTACTTC
>NA|TRBV7-2|TRBJ2-1|TRBD2
CASSPASGRHNEQFF
TGTGCCAGCAGCCCAGCTAGCGGGAGGCACAATGAGCAGTTCTTC
>NA|TRBV28|TRBJ2-5|TRBD2
CASSLSGTSRKETQYF
TGTGCCAGCAGTTTGTCGGGGACTAGCAGAAAAGAGACCCAGTACTTC
>NA|TRBV19|TRBJ2-7|TRBD1
CASSIVWRTGGMNF
TGTGCCAGTAGTATAGTGTGGAGGACAGGGGGGATGAACTTC
>NA|TRBV6-4|TRBJ1-4|NA
CASSRIRGSNEKLFF
TGTGCCAGCAGTAGAATAAGAGGTTCTAATGAAAAACTGTTTTTT
>few|TRBV20-1|TRBJ1-4|NA
CSATGVEKLFF
TGCAGTGCGACGGGAGTGGAAAAACTGTTTTTT
>once|TRBV6-5|TRBJ2-7|TRBD1
CASSYGTGEYEQYF
TGTGCCAGCAGTTACGGGACAGGGGAGTACGAGCAGTACTTC